The 10 T cell receptor beta chains in this list originate from one sample, sequenced in a study of OX40 agonist ivuxolimab in advanced cancers. Libraries were prepared by immunoSEQ multiplex PCR; TCRdb keeps only in-frame clonotypes and omits some of them. The sample lists tens of thousands of clones, over 90% seen once, with roughly 6.2% in the top ten. The starting material was CD4+ or CD8+ T cells sorted from blood, obtained in a trial of the OX40 agonist ivuxolimab. The source of these receptors is an adult with an advanced solid tumor such as melanoma, head and neck, liver or kidney cancer.

J is TRBJ2-2 and V is TRBV28; 8 nucleotides line up with TRBD2. There are 16 residues in the CDR3. The junction had 6 bases not matched to a gene; V was cut back by 2 bases and J by 4 bases. Germline values: CDR1 MDHEN, CDR2 SYDVKM. The CDR3 loop reads CASSLASGGATGELFF. As DNA, the CDR3 is TGTGCCAGCAGTTTAGCCAGCGGGGGAGCCACCGGGGAGCTGTTTTTT. The entire variable domain, with the rest obtained from reference TRBV28 and TRBJ2-2, is as follows: DVKVTQSSRYLVKRTGEKVFLECVQDMDHENMFWYRQDPGLGLRLIYFSYDVKMKEKGDIPEGYSVSREKKERFSLILESASTNQTSMYLCASSLASGGATGELFFGEGSRLTVL.

To note about this clone: At one boundary the junction diverges from the germline segment, which might be a read error. This rearrangement joins TRBV7-7 to TRBJ2-2; 7 nucleotides match TRBD2. The length of the CDR3 is 16 residues. Per germline, CDR1 SSHAT and CDR2 FNYEAQ (reference sequence). CDR3: CASTTWEGKNTGELFF. As DNA, the CDR3 is TGTGCTAGCACCACCTGGGAGGGAAAGAACACCGGGGAGCTGTTTTTT.

The gene calls are TRBV6-1 and TRBJ1-5; D is possibly TRBD1 (5 bases). V was trimmed by 4 bases and J by 1 base, leaving 8 bases between them. The V gene's germline CDR1 is MNHNS and CDR2 SASEGT. The length of the CDR3 is 14 residues. CDR3 in amino acids: CASSAGDSNQPQHF. The CDR3 DNA follows: TGTGCCAGCAGTGCCGGGGACAGCAATCAGCCCCAGCATTTT.

The chain combines TRBV7-6 with TRBJ1-4; no reliable D call. Per germline, CDR1 SGHVS and CDR2 FNYEAQ. V was pared by 3 bases and J by 3 bases, with 8 bases between. CDR3 length: 14 amino acids. DNA for the CDR3: TGTGCCAGCAGCTTTGGACCCGCTAATGAAAAACTGTTTTTT. Translating gives CASSFGPANEKLFF.

This chain joins TRBV5-6 and TRBJ2-7, with D perhaps matching TRBD1 (7 bases). The CDR3 is made up of 16 amino acids. Germline V gene sequence: CDR1 SGHDT, CDR2 YYEEEE. With 4 bases removed from V and 7 bases from J, the gap between germline ends came to 24 bases. The CDR3 spells CASSPGEGADVGEQYF. CDR3 nucleotide sequence: TGTGCCAGCAGCCCGGGAGAGGGGGCCGATGTCGGAGAGCAGTACTTC. Based on the CDR3 plus reference TRBV5-6 and TRBJ2-7, the full variable domain is DAGVTQSPTHLIKTRGQQVTLRCSPKSGHDTVSWYQQALGQGPQFIFQYYEEEERQRGNFPDRFSGHQFPNYSSELNVNALLLGDSALYLCASSPGEGADVGEQYFGPGTRLTVT.

This chain joins TRBV5-1 and TRBJ2-1; 13 bases line up with TRBD2. V dropped 3 bases and J dropped 8; count of bases not matched to a gene: 5. Germline CDR1 is SGHRS and CDR2 is YFSETQ. CDR3 length: 15 amino acids. CDR3 residues: CASSSTSGGAHEQFF. The CDR3 DNA follows: TGCGCCAGCAGCTCTACTAGCGGGGGGGCCCATGAGCAGTTCTTC.

This chain connects TRBV4-1 to TRBJ1-5; D is unresolved. The CDR3 spans 16 residues. Trimming pared 1 base from V and 1 base from J, leaving 11 bases between. Germline CDR1 reads MGHRA; CDR2 reads YSYEKL. The DNA for the CDR3 is TGCGCCAGCAGCCAAGGAAGCGGTCTGAGCAATCAGCCCCAGCATTTT. Protein sequence: CASSQGSGLSNQPQHF.

J is TRBJ1-1 and V is TRBV7-9; TRBD1 is a possible D gene (5 bases). The CDR3 extends over 17 amino acids. The germline V gene encodes CDR1 SEHNR and CDR2 FQNEAQ (reference sequence). The V gene lost 1 base and the J gene lost 2 bases, with 17 bases spanning the gap. CDR3 sequence reads: CASSLEAGWELNTEAFF. The CDR3 DNA reads TGTGCCAGCAGCTTAGAGGCAGGGTGGGAGTTAAACACTGAAGCTTTCTTT.

Here the CDR3 DNA reads TGTGCCAGCAGTTTGAGGGCCGGGGGGGCCGACGAGCAGTACTTC. Translation: CASSLRAGGADEQYF. The chain uses TRBV27 and TRBJ2-7; 8 bases map to TRBD2. V shed 3 bases and J 5 bases; nucleotides not matched to a gene: 9. This CDR3 comprises 15 residues. CDR1 is MNHEY, CDR2 SMNVEV, per germline (reference sequence).

The J gene is TRBJ1-5, the V gene TRBV19; a weak D match, TRBD1 (6 bases). The ends were cut back, 3 bases at V and 7 bases at J, with 10 bases in the middle. The CDR3 extends over 13 amino acids. CDR1 is LNHDA, CDR2 SQIVND, per germline (reference sequence). The CDR3, as DNA: TGTGCCAGTAGTATGGGGGGGCTCCAGCCCCAGCATTTT. Its translation: CASSMGGLQPQHF.